This T cell receptor (beta chain) was sequenced during a study of follicular helper T cells after annual influenza vaccination. Study as a whole: Blood was drawn on days 0, 7 and 28 after vaccination. Study-wide results and caveats: Plasmablast frequency change correlated with clonality change in ICOS+CD38+ cTfh.

The CDR3 has 14 amino acids. Germline CDR1 and CDR2: SNHLY and FYNNEI. The V end lost 8 bases, the J end lost 5 bases, and 15 bases lay between the germline ends. Details on this clone: Its antigen is unidentified.

The sample's time point: 2014-2015 season, pre-vaccination. Sequencing was performed with immunoSEQ multiplex PCR; in TCRdb, only in-frame clones are kept and a portion is missing. This table holds 10,000 to 15,000 clones, about 73% found once. Source: CXCR5- memory CD4+ T cells sorted from blood, taken on the day of influenza vaccination. The chain is built from TRBV2 and TRBJ1-4, with D possibly matching TRBD1 (6 bases). The TCR originated in an adult who received the influenza vaccine. CDR3 region: CASRRIRGNEKLFF. CDR3 DNA: TGTGCCAGCCGCCGGATAAGGGGGAATGAAAAACTGTTTTTT.